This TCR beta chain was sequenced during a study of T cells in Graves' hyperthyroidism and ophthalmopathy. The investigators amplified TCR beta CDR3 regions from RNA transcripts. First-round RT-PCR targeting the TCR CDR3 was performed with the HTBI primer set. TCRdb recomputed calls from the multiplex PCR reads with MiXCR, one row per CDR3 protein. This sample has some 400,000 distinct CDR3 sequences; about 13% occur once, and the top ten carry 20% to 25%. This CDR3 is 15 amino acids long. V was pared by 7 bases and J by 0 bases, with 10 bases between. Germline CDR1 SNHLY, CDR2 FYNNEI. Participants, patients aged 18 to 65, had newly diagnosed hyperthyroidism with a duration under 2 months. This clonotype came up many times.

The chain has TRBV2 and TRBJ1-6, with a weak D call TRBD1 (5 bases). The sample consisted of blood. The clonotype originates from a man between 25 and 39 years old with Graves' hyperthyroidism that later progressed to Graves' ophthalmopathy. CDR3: CASKRQSSYNSPLHF. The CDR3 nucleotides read TGTGCCAGCAAAAGACAGAGCTCCTATAATTCACCCCTCCACTTT.